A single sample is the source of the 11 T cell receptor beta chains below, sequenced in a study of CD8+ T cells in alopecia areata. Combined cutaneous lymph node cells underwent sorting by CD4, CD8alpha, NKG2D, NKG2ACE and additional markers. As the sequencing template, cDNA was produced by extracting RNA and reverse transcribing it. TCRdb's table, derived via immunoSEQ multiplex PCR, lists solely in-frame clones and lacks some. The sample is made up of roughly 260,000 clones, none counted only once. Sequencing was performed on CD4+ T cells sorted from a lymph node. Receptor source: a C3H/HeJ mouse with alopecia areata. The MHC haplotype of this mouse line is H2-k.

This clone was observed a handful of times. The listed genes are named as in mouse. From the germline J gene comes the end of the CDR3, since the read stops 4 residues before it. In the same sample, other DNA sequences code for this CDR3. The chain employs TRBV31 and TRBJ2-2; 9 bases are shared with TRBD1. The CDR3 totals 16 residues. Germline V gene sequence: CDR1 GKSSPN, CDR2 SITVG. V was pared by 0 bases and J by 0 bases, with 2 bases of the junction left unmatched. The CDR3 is CAWSLGDRANTGQLYF. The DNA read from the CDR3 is TGTGCCTGGAGTCTAGGGGACAGGGCAAACACCGGG.

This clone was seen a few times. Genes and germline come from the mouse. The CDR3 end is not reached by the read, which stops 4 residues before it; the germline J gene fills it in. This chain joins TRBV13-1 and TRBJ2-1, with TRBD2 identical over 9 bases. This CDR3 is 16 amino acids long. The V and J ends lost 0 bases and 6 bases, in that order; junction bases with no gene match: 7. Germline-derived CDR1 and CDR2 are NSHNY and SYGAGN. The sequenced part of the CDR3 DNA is TGTGCCAGCAGTGATGTTTGGGGGGGCGCTTTTGCT. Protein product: CASSDVWGGAFA. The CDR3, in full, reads CASSDVWGGAFAEQFF.

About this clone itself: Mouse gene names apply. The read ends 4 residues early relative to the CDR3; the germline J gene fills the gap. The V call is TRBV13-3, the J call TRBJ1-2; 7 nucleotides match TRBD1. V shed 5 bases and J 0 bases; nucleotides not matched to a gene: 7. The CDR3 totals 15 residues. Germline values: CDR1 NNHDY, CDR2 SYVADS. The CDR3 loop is CASSDRVFANSDYTF. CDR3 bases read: TGTGCCAGCAGCGACAGGGTTTTTGCAAACTCC.

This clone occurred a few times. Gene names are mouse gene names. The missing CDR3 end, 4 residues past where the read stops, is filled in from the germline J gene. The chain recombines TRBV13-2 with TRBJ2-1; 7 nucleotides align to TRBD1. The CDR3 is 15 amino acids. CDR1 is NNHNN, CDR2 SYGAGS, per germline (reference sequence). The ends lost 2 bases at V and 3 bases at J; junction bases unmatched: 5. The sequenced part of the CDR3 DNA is TGTGCCAGCGGTGAGGCGGGACAGACCTATGCT. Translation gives CASGEAGQTYA. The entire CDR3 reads CASGEAGQTYAEQFF.

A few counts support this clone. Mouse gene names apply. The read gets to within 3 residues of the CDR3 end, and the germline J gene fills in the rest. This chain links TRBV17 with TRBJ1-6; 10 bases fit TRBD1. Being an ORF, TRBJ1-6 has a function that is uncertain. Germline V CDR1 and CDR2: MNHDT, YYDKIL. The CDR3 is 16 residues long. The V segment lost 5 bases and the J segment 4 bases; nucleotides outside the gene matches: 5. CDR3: CASSDRGRGYNSPLYF. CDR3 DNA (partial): TGTGCTAGCAGTGACAGGGGGCGCGGGTATAATTCGCCC.

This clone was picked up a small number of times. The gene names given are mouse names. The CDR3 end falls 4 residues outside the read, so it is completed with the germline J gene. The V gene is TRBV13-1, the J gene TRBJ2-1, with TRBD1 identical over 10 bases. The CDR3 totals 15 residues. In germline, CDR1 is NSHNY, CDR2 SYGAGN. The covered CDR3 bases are TGTGCCAGCAGTGATCCTCCGGGACAGGGGACT. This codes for CASSDPPGQGT. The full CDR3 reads CASSDPPGQGTEQFF.

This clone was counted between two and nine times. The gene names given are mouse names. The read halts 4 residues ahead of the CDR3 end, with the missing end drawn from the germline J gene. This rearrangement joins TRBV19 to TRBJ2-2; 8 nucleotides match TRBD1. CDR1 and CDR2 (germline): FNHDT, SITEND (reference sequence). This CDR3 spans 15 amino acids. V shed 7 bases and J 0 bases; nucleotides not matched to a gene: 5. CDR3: CASFRGQANTGQLYF. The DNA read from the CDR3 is TGTGCCAGCTTCAGGGGGCAAGCAAACACCGGG.

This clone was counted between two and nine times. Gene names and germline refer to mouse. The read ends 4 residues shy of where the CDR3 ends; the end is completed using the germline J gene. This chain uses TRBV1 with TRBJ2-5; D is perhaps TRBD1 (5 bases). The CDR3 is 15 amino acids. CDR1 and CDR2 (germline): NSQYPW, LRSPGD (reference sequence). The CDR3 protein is CTCSADAREGDTQYF. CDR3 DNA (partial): TGCACCTGCAGTGCAGATGCCCGGGAGGGGGAC.

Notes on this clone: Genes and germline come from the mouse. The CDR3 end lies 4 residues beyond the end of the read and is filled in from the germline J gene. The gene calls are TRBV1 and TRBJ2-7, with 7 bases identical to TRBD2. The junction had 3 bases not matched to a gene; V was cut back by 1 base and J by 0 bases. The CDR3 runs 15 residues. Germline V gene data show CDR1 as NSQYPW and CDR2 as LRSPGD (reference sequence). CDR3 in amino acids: CTCSAVLGVSYEQYF. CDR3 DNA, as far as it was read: TGCACCTGCAGTGCAGTTCTGGGGGTCTCCTAT.

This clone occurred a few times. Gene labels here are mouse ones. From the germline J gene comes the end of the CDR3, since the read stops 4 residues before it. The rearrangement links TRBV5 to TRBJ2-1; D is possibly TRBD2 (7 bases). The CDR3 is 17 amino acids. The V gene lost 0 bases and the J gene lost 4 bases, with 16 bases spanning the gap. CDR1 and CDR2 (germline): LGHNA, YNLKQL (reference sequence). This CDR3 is CASSQDDLGALYAEQFF. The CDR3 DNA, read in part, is TGTGCCAGCAGCCAAGATGATCTGGGGGCCCTTTATGCT.

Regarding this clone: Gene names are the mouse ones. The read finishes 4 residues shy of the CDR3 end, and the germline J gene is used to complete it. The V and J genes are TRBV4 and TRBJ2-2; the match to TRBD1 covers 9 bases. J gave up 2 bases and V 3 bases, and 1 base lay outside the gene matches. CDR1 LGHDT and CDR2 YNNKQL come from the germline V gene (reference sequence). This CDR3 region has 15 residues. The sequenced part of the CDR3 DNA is TGTGCCAGCAGCTACGGGACAGGGAACACCGGG. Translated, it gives CASSYGTGNTG. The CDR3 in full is CASSYGTGNTGQLYF.